These 18 T cell receptor beta chains originate from one sample sequenced in a study of cytomegalovirus exposure and HLA in healthy donors. The PCR ran on 60 Vbeta and 13 Jbeta primers. Sequencing used immunoSEQ multiplex PCR; TCRdb keeps in-frame clones, though not all of them. The repertoire includes 180,000 or so clones, around nine tenths of them detected once, and 0.31% sits in the top ten. Sequencing was done on a sample of PBMCs. These TCRs come from a woman in her twenties or thirties in good health and CMV-seronegative.

The rearrangement links TRBV2 to TRBJ1-5, with TRBD1 matching 9 bases. Germline-derived CDR1 and CDR2 are SNHLY and FYNNEI. The junction had 7 bases not matched to a gene; V was cut back by 5 bases and J by 5 bases. This CDR3 comprises 15 residues. For the CDR3, the DNA is TGTGCCAGCAGTTTACGAGACAGGGGGGATCAGCCCCAGCATTTT. It encodes CASSLRDRGDQPQHF.

For the CDR3, the DNA is TGTGCCAGCAGTACGACAGGGGGCACAGATACGCAGTATTTT. This translates into CASSTTGGTDTQYF. This sequence joins TRBV28 and TRBJ2-3, with 8 bases aligning to TRBD1. The germline V gene has CDR1 MDHEN and CDR2 SYDVKM. Trimming removed 5 bases from V and 1 base from J; junction bases left unmatched: 2. CDR3 length equals 14 residues.

This clone was detected only once. The chain is built from TRBV5-1 and TRBJ2-4; D possibly corresponds to TRBD1 (5 bases). Trimming took 0 bases from V and 0 from J, leaving 7 bases between them. Germline values: CDR1 SGHRS, CDR2 YFSETQ. This CDR3 has 15 residues. The CDR3 DNA sequence: TGCGCCAGCAGCTTGGAACAGGTAGCCAAAAACATTCAGTACTTC. Translation: CASSLEQVAKNIQYF.

In its sample, this clone was seen once. The gene calls are TRBV6-5 and TRBJ2-7, with TRBD1 identical over 9 bases. CDR3 length: 14 amino acids. Germline CDR1 and CDR2: MNHEY and SVGAGI. The V gene end was trimmed by 5 bases and the J gene end by 1 base; junction bases not matched to a gene: 3. CDR3: CASSQGQGSYEQYF. Here the CDR3 DNA reads TGTGCCAGCAGTCAGGGACAGGGATCCTACGAGCAGTACTTC.

The genes are TRBV5-1 and TRBJ2-1, with 7 positions matching TRBD2. J was trimmed by 4 bases and V by 5 bases; bases with no gene match: 9. Looked up from germline, CDR1 is SGHRS and CDR2 is YFSETQ. The CDR3 is made up of 15 amino acids. The CDR3 loop reads CASSPPSGIYNEQFF. The CDR3 DNA reads TGCGCCAGCAGTCCCCCAAGCGGGATTTACAATGAGCAGTTCTTC.

The chain links TRBV9 to TRBJ2-2; TRBD2 agrees at 7 bases. After removal of 4 bases from V and 4 bases from J, the junction contained 7 bases not matched to a gene. This CDR3 has 15 amino acids. Germline CDR1 reads SGDLS; CDR2 reads YYNGEE. The CDR3 nucleotides are TGTGCCAGCAGCACCCGGGACTACATCACCGGGGAGCTGTTTTTT. Residues: CASSTRDYITGELFF.

CDR3 nucleotides: TGCAGCGTTCTCACCGGTCATTCCGGGGGAAACACCATATATTTT. It translates to CSVLTGHSGGNTIYF. This chain joins TRBV29-1 and TRBJ1-3, with D hard to call. CDR1 SQVTM and CDR2 ANQGSEA come from the germline V gene. This CDR3 has 15 residues. The V and J ends lost 5 bases and 4 bases respectively, with 18 bases between them.

The genes are TRBV28 and TRBJ2-5; possible D gene TRBD1, 6 bases. The J call may not be correct, given that the DNA end is closer to TRBJ2-7. The CDR3 totals 15 residues. Germline CDR1 is MDHEN and CDR2 is SYDVKM. The CDR3 DNA sequence: TGTGCCAGCAGCCTAGGGGACACCATGGGCTTCGAGCAGTACTTC. It is translated as CASSLGDTMGFEQYF.

The chain recombines TRBV2 with TRBJ2-7; 10 bases are shared with TRBD2. Germline CDR1 SNHLY, CDR2 FYNNEI. J lost 3 bases, V lost 3 bases, and 5 bases had no gene match. The CDR3 runs to 15 residues. The CDR3 bases are TGTGCCAGCAGTGATCTAGCGGGAGTAGACTACGAGCAGTACTTC. It translates to CASSDLAGVDYEQYF.

CDR3 sequence: CASRLGQPTDTQYF. The DNA of the CDR3 is TGCGCCAGCCGTCTGGGGCAGCCCACAGATACGCAGTATTTT. The genes are TRBV5-1 and TRBJ2-3; possible D gene TRBD1, 5 bases. Germline V gives CDR1 SGHRS, CDR2 YFSETQ. The CDR3 is made up of 14 amino acids. The V and J ends lost 7 bases and 2 bases respectively, with 14 bases between them.

The genes are TRBV28 and TRBJ2-7, with 8 bases aligning to TRBD1. This CDR3 spans 17 amino acids. In germline, CDR1 is MDHEN, CDR2 SYDVKM. V shed 6 bases and J 0 bases; nucleotides not matched to a gene: 13. The CDR3 region is CASRSSRTGRPSYEQYF. CDR3 nucleotide sequence: TGTGCCAGCAGGTCCTCTCGGACAGGGAGACCCTCCTACGAGCAGTACTTC.

This sequence joins TRBV4-1 and TRBJ2-5; D call uncertain. The CDR3 loop spans 14 amino acids. Trimming cost V 1 base and J 5 bases, with 11 bases left between them. Germline CDR1 MGHRA, CDR2 YSYEKL. CDR3 bases: TGCGCCAGCAGCCAAGCCCCCCTACAGGAGACCCAGTACTTC. It codes for CASSQAPLQETQYF.

V is TRBV5-1 and J is TRBJ2-5; 7 bases agree with TRBD2. The trim removed 3 bases at V and 4 bases at J, leaving 6 bases unmatched. Germline lookup yields CDR1 SGHRS and CDR2 YFSETQ. The CDR3 is 14 residues long. The CDR3 protein is CASSYLREAETQYF. Written as DNA, the CDR3 is TGCGCCAGCAGCTACCTACGGGAGGCAGAGACCCAGTACTTC.

The V gene is TRBV7-3, the J gene TRBJ2-2; 7 bases fit TRBD1. The CDR3 loop spans 17 amino acids. The germline V gene has CDR1 SGHTA and CDR2 FQGTGA. V trimming: 5 bases; J trimming: 4 bases; junction bases outside the gene matches: 13. The CDR3 sequence: CASSLYKGAGSTGELFF. In nucleotides, the CDR3 is TGTGCCAGCAGCCTATACAAGGGGGCTGGGAGCACCGGGGAGCTGTTTTTT.

The genes are TRBV10-1 and TRBJ2-3; 8 bases agree with TRBD2. J was trimmed by 5 bases and V by 7 bases; bases with no gene match: 5. The CDR3 contains 13 residues. Germline loops: CDR1 WNHNN, CDR2 SYGVQD (reference sequence). CDR3: CASTAGVRDTQYF. The CDR3 nucleotides are TGCGCCAGCACAGCGGGAGTAAGAGATACGCAGTATTTT.

J is TRBJ1-1 and V is TRBV5-1; 9 nucleotides agree with TRBD1. Germline V gives CDR1 SGHRS, CDR2 YFSETQ. After removal of 3 bases from V and 3 bases from J, the junction contained 3 bases not matched to a gene. The CDR3 contains 14 residues. This CDR3 reads CASSSRQGDTEAFF. In DNA, the CDR3 is TGCGCCAGCAGCTCCCGACAGGGGGACACTGAAGCTTTCTTT.

The chain links TRBV7-9 to TRBJ2-7; TRBD1 matches 9 bases. CDR1 is SEHNR and CDR2 is FQNEAQ in the germline V gene (reference sequence). The CDR3 has 15 residues. V lost 6 bases and J lost 3; bases outside the gene matches: 9. The CDR3 region has the DNA TGTGCCAGCAGTTCAACCGGGACAGGGAGCTACGAGCAGTACTTC. Its protein product is CASSSTGTGSYEQYF.

On this clone: Within the sample, other DNA sequences also encode this same CDR3. The chain combines TRBV27 with TRBJ1-1; D unclear. V was clipped by 0 bases and J by 3 bases, with 5 bases between them. Germline CDR1 reads MNHEY; CDR2 reads SMNVEV (reference sequence). The CDR3 is 13 residues long. The CDR3 protein is CASSLSRDTEAFF. CDR3 nucleotides: TGTGCCAGCAGTTTATCGAGGGACACTGAAGCTTTCTTT.